Described below is a single T cell receptor beta chain sequence and its context. Its antigen is as yet unknown. This record comes from a study of T cell repertoires in cytomegalovirus infection. Findings and caveats of the study: The ex vivo response was dominated by HLA-C-restricted CMV-specific TCR beta clonotypes.

Germline V gene sequence: CDR1 DFQATT, CDR2 SNEGSKA (reference sequence). The CDR3 sequence is 14 residues long. The trim removed 0 bases at V and 4 bases at J, leaving 6 bases unmatched. TCRdb fed the reads into MiXCR, producing one record per CDR3 protein. The sample yields about 360,000 distinct CDR3 sequences, 15% to 20% seen once. Sequences were obtained from PBMCs. This sequence was found in a human donor in good health (CMV status not recorded). Some clones in this sample may be carry-over from other donors' samples. This chain links TRBV20-1 with TRBJ2-7; 7 bases line up with TRBD1. The CDR3 protein is CSARDHRGHYEQYF. The DNA for the CDR3 is TGCAGTGCTAGAGATCACAGGGGACATTACGAGCAGTACTTC.